These 22 T cell receptor beta chains were sequenced from one sample in a study of blood T cell repertoires in COVID-19 (dated by TCRdb to about 2020). Libraries were built with the immunoSEQ multiplex PCR assay. TCRdb limited this immuneACCESS table to in-frame rearrangements with V and J called. A share of clones is missing; checked studies link under half to unresolved V genes, and the rest is unexplained. For this sample there are 100,000 to 130,000 clones; approximately 88% appear just once. The top ten hold roughly 4.4% of the sample. Sequences were obtained from peripheral blood. These TCRs come from a human donor in a cohort sampled during active COVID-19.

V is TRBV7-6 and J is TRBJ2-1; weak D call: TRBD2 (6 bases). V was shortened by 4 bases and J by 3 bases, with 13 bases between the two germline ends. The germline gives CDR1 SGHVS, CDR2 FNYEAQ. The CDR3 totals 15 residues. This CDR3 is CASSSLAGSYNEQFF. CDR3 bases: TGTGCCAGCAGCTCACTAGCCGGCAGCTACAATGAGCAGTTCTTC.

This rearrangement joins TRBV5-1 to TRBJ2-3; 9 bases map to TRBD1. CDR1 SGHRS and CDR2 YFSETQ come from the germline V gene. J was trimmed by 1 base and V by 3 bases; bases with no gene match: 12. This CDR3 spans 18 amino acids. Here the CDR3 reads CASSSQTTGGGGTDTQYF. DNA of the CDR3: TGCGCCAGCAGCTCCCAAACAACAGGGGGCGGTGGCACAGATACGCAGTATTTT.

The rearrangement links TRBV3-1 (or the pseudogene TRBV3-2) to TRBJ2-7, with TRBD2 matching over 13 bases. This CDR3 is built from 15 residues. Germline values: CDR1 LGHDT, CDR2 YNNKEL (reference sequence). V shed 6 bases, J shed 4 bases, and the junction held 6 bases outside the gene matches. CDR3 sequence (DNA): TGTGCCAGCAGTAAGACGGGACTAGCGGGATACGAGCAGTACTTC. This translates into CASSKTGLAGYEQYF.

The rearrangement links TRBV5-4 to TRBJ2-1; TRBD2 aligns across 9 bases. V lost 0 bases, J lost 5 bases, and 0 bases stayed unmatched. The CDR3 loop spans 14 amino acids. Germline V gene data show CDR1 as SGHNT and CDR2 as YYREEE (reference sequence). DNA of the CDR3: TGTGCCAGCAGCTTGGGACTAGCGGACAATGAGCAGTTCTTC. It is translated as CASSLGLADNEQFF.

The chain recombines TRBV27 with TRBJ1-2, with 8 bases identical to TRBD1. Germline values: CDR1 MNHEY, CDR2 SMNVEV (reference sequence). The ends lost 4 bases at V and 7 bases at J; junction bases unmatched: 5. The CDR3 sequence is 13 residues long. In DNA, the CDR3 is TGTGCCAGCAGTTCCTACAGGGGGGGTGGCTACACCTTC. Its protein is CASSSYRGGGYTF.

The chain has TRBV29-1 and TRBJ2-1, with 10 bases aligning to TRBD2. The germline gives CDR1 SQVTM, CDR2 ANQGSEA. The V gene end was trimmed by 4 bases and the J gene end by 7 bases; junction bases not matched to a gene: 10. The CDR3 consists of 15 residues. The CDR3: CSVAGLAAKKNEQFF. The CDR3 DNA reads TGCAGCGTTGCAGGACTAGCGGCAAAAAAGAATGAGCAGTTCTTC.

A few counts support this clone. CDR3 in DNA: TGTGCCAGCAGCCAGACACGTTTCACAGATACGCAGTATTTT. This translates into CASSQTRFTDTQYF. The J gene is TRBJ2-3, the V gene TRBV5-6, with unresolved D. This CDR3 comprises 14 residues. Germline V CDR1 and CDR2: SGHDT, YYEEEE. Trimming pared 4 bases from V and 2 bases from J, leaving 11 bases between.

The chain employs TRBV2 and TRBJ2-1, with 7 bases identical to TRBD2. The CDR3 extends over 14 amino acids. Trimming removed 6 bases from V and 8 bases from J; junction bases left unmatched: 10. Germline-derived CDR1 and CDR2 are SNHLY and FYNNEI. Here the CDR3 DNA reads TGTGCCAGCAGGCCCCCTACTAGCGTCGATGAGCAGTTCTTC. Its translation: CASRPPTSVDEQFF.

CDR3 in DNA: TGCGCCAGCAGCTCCGGGACAGGGTTTACTGAGCAGTTCTTC. It codes for CASSSGTGFTEQFF. The genes are TRBV5-1 and TRBJ2-1, with 9 bases lining up with TRBD1. V shed 3 bases and J 9 bases; nucleotides not matched to a gene: 7. This CDR3 is built from 14 residues. The germline CDR1 and CDR2 sequences are SGHRS and YFSETQ.

The chain combines TRBV7-3 with TRBJ2-1; D might be TRBD2 (6 bases). Germline V gene sequence: CDR1 SGHTA, CDR2 FQGTGA. The CDR3 sequence is 16 residues long. Trimming cost V 8 bases and J 0 bases, with 17 bases left between them. CDR3 nucleotides: TGTGCCAGCTCTACCTCAGCGGGTGCCTCCTACAATGAGCAGTTCTTC. The encoded protein is CASSTSAGASYNEQFF.

This clone was counted a few times. The rearrangement joins TRBV6-2 or TRBV6-3 to TRBJ2-1; 16 bases map to TRBD2. Germline CDR1 is MNHEY and CDR2 is SVGEGT. V was clipped by 0 bases and J by 7 bases; unmatched bases: 12. The length of the CDR3 is 20 residues. The CDR3 spells CASSYSPGLAGGPGRNEQFF. The CDR3 DNA sequence: TGTGCCAGCAGTTACTCGCCGGGACTAGCGGGAGGGCCAGGGAGGAATGAGCAGTTCTTC.

The chain combines TRBV7-3 with TRBJ2-1; 10 bases are shared with TRBD2. The CDR3 spans 15 residues. The germline CDR1 and CDR2 sequences are SGHTA and FQGTGA. J gave up 4 bases and V 5 bases, and 5 bases lay outside the gene matches. The CDR3 region is CASSGGLAVYNEQFF. CDR3 DNA sequence: TGTGCCAGCAGCGGAGGACTAGCGGTATACAATGAGCAGTTCTTC.

V gene TRBV4-3 combines with J gene TRBJ2-5, with TRBD1 identical over 10 bases. CDR1 is LGHNA and CDR2 is YSLEER in the germline V gene. J lost 5 bases, V lost 0 bases, and 6 bases had no gene match. This CDR3 has 16 residues. The CDR3: CASSQEAGQGRETQYF. The CDR3 nucleotides read TGCGCCAGCAGCCAAGAAGCGGGACAGGGGCGCGAGACCCAGTACTTC.

The rearrangement links TRBV28 to TRBJ1-2, with TRBD1 matching over 8 bases. Germline CDR1 reads MDHEN; CDR2 reads SYDVKM. This CDR3 has 15 residues. The V gene end was trimmed by 5 bases and the J gene end by 3 bases; junction bases not matched to a gene: 8. The CDR3 loop is CASSPGTGNYYGYTF. The DNA of the CDR3 is TGTGCCAGCAGTCCAGGGACAGGAAATTACTATGGCTACACCTTC.

The genes are TRBV6-6 and TRBJ1-2; no clear D. The CDR3 loop spans 13 amino acids. CDR1 is MNHNY, CDR2 SVGAGI, per germline (reference sequence). V was shortened by 4 bases and J by 0 bases, with 6 bases between the two germline ends. The CDR3 loop reads CASSFTANYGYTF. The DNA of the CDR3 is TGTGCCAGCAGTTTCACAGCTAACTATGGCTACACCTTC.

The chain employs TRBV14 and TRBJ1-5; 7 bases align to TRBD1. In germline, CDR1 is SGHDN, CDR2 FVKESK. The CDR3 covers 16 residues. V was clipped by 5 bases and J by 0 bases; unmatched bases: 7. The CDR3 loop reads CASSKLGQDSNQPQHF. The CDR3 coding sequence is TGTGCCAGCAGCAAATTAGGACAGGATAGCAATCAGCCCCAGCATTTT.

The table lists this clone with a few counts. The rearrangement links TRBV7-6 to TRBJ1-5; D call uncertain. Germline CDR1 SGHVS, CDR2 FNYEAQ. The CDR3 extends over 14 amino acids. V gave up 5 bases and J gave up 0 bases, with 8 bases separating them. CDR3 in DNA: TGTGCCAGCAGCCCCCTAAGTAGCAATCAGCCCCAGCATTTT. This gives the protein CASSPLSSNQPQHF.

This rearrangement joins TRBV6-2 or TRBV6-3 to TRBJ1-5; 9 bases are a match to TRBD1. Germline-derived CDR1 and CDR2 are MNHEY and SVGEGT. The CDR3 extends over 16 amino acids. V trimming: 1 base; J trimming: 2 bases; junction bases outside the gene matches: 3. CDR3 sequence reads: CASSYLTGGGNQPQHF. DNA of the CDR3: TGTGCCAGCAGTTACTTGACAGGGGGTGGCAATCAGCCCCAGCATTTT.

CDR3 protein: CASSPRQSSNQPQHF. The CDR3 nucleotides read TGTGCCAGCTCACCCCGACAGAGTAGCAATCAGCCCCAGCATTTT. The rearrangement uses TRBV18 and TRBJ1-5; possibly TRBD1 for D (5 bases). This CDR3 has 15 residues. The germline CDR1 and CDR2 sequences are KGHSH and LQKENI. V was clipped by 3 bases and J by 0 bases, with 9 bases between them.

The J gene is TRBJ1-4, the V gene TRBV28, with TRBD1 matching 7 bases. Looked up from germline, CDR1 is MDHEN and CDR2 is SYDVKM. There are 15 residues in the CDR3. With V trimmed by 2 bases and J by 8 bases, 8 bases remained unmatched. The CDR3 is CASSLGAGGVEKLFF. The CDR3 DNA is TGTGCCAGCAGTTTAGGGGCAGGGGGTGTAGAAAAACTGTTTTTT.

This clone was picked up one time. J is TRBJ2-1 and V is TRBV18, with a possible D match to TRBD1 (6 bases). Trimming pared 2 bases from V and 5 bases from J, leaving 10 bases between. This CDR3 spans 14 amino acids. Germline values: CDR1 KGHSH, CDR2 LQKENI. The CDR3 bases are TGTGCCAGCTCACCAGGGGGCCAGCACAATGAGCAGTTCTTC. Translated, it gives CASSPGGQHNEQFF.

This sequence joins TRBV28 and TRBJ2-7; 14 bases agree with TRBD2. Looked up from germline, CDR1 is MDHEN and CDR2 is SYDVKM. V lost 10 bases, J lost 4 bases, and 3 bases stayed unmatched. The length of the CDR3 is 13 residues. CDR3 sequence (DNA): TGTGCCATCGGGACTAGCGGGAGTTACGAGCAGTACTTC. The encoded protein is CAIGTSGSYEQYF.